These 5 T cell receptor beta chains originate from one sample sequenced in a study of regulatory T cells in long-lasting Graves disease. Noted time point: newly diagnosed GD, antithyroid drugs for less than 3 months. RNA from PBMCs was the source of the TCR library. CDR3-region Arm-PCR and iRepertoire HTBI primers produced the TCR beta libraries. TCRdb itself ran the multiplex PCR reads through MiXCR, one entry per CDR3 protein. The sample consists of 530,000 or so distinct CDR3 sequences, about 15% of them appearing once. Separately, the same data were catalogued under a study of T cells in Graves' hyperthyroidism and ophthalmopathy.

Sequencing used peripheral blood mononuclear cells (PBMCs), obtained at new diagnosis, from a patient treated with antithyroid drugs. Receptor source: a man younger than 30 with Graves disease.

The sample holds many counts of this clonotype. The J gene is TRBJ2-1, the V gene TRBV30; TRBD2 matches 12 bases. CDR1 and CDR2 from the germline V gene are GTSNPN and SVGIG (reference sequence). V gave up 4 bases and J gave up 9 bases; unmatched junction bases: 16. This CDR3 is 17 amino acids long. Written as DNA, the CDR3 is TGTGCCTGGAAGAATTGGGCTAGCGGGAGGGCCGTTGTTGAGCAGTTCTTC. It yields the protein CAWKNWASGRAVVEQFF.

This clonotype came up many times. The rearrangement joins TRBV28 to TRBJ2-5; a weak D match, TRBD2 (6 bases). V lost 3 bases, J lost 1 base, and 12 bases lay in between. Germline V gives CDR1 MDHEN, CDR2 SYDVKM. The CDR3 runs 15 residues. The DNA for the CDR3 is TGTGCCAGCAGTTTGCTTAGCGGTATCCAAGAGACCCAGTACTTC. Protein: CASSLLSGIQETQYF.

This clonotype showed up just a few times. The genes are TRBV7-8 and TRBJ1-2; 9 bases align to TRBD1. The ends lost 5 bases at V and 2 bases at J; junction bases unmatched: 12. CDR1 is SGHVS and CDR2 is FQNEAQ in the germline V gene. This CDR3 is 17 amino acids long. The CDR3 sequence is CASSPGPPGTGNYGYTF. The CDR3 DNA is TGTGCCAGCAGCCCCGGGCCCCCCGGGACAGGGAACTATGGCTACACCTTC.

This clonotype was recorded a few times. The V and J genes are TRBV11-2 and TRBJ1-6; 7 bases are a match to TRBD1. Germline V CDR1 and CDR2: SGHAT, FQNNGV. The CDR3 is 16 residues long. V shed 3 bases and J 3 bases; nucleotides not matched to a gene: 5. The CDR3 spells CASSFGQVIYNSPLHF. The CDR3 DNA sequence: TGTGCCAGCAGCTTTGGACAGGTTATCTATAATTCACCCCTCCACTTT.

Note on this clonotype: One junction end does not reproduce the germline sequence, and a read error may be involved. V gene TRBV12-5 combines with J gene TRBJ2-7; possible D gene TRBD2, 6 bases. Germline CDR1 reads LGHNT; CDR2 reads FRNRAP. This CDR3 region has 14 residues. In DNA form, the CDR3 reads TGTGCTAGTGGTTTGAAAACGGGAGCGGACGAGCAGTGCTTC. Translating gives CASGLKTGADEQCF.